A selection of T cell receptor beta chains follows, all from one sample in a study of blood T cells in healthy people across ages. TCRdb re-derived calls from the 5' RACE reads in MiXCR, one entry per CDR3 protein. The data contain roughly 1,500,000 distinct CDR3 sequences, about 31% of them seen just once; the ten biggest clones take up 10% to 12%. The specimen was blood. The receptors shown here come from a woman aged 30 to 39 in good health. Both conserved end residues are part of each CDR3. D genes are given only for firm matches. Clone size is shown for a subset of rows, as once, few, many or a class of expanded clone.

j_call	d_call	v_call	clone_size	cdr3_aa	cdr3_nt
TRBJ2-5	TRBD1	TRBV29-1	many	CSGTTGGGETQYF	TGCAGCGGAACGACAGGGGGTGGAGAGACCCAGTACTTC
TRBJ2-7	.	TRBV9	few	CASTPREAGVHEQYF	TGTGCCAGCACCCCTAGAGAGGCAGGGGTCCACGAGCAGTACTTC
TRBJ2-2	TRBD2	TRBV5-1	.	CASSPSGRVTGELFF	TGCGCCAGCAGCCCGAGCGGGAGGGTAACCGGGGAGCTGTTTTTT
TRBJ2-3	TRBD1	TRBV7-2	few	CASSFDRGADTQYF	TGTGCCAGCAGTTTCGACAGGGGCGCAGATACGCAGTATTTT
TRBJ1-2	TRBD1	TRBV5-1	once	CASSGGRPGGGGYTF	TGCGCCAGCAGCGGCGGACGACCAGGGGGCGGTGGCTACACCTTC
TRBJ1-4	TRBD1	TRBV4-1	few	CASSQVWTGQGNEKLFF	TGCGCCAGCAGCCAAGTGTGGACAGGTCAAGGTAATGAAAAACTGTTTTTT
TRBJ2-1	.	TRBV25-1	few	CASSEWENEQFF	TGTGCCAGCAGTGAATGGGAGAATGAGCAGTTCTTC
TRBJ1-1	.	TRBV6-6	few	CASSLKPNTEAFF	TGTGCCAGCAGTTTGAAACCGAACACTGAAGCTTTCTTT
TRBJ2-3	.	TRBV7-2	.	CASSLEPRPKDTQYF	TGTGCCAGCAGCTTAGAGCCCCGACCTAAAGATACGCAGTATTTT
TRBJ2-7	TRBD2	TRBV28	few	CASSFAGGGQRGTYEQYF	TGTGCCAGCAGTTTTGCGGGGGGAGGACAGCGAGGCACCTACGAGCAGTACTTC
TRBJ2-7	TRBD2	TRBV2	.	CASSEVGTRDYSYEQYF	TGTGCCAGCAGTGAAGTCGGGACGAGGGACTACTCCTACGAGCAGTACTTC
TRBJ1-2	.	TRBV20-1	many	CSANRDSTDNYGYTF	TGCAGTGCAAACCGGGACTCTACCGATAACTATGGCTACACCTTC
TRBJ2-1	TRBD2	TRBV28	many	CASSPFEGGVNSYNEQFF	TGTGCCAGCAGTCCATTTGAGGGAGGGGTCAATTCCTACAATGAGCAGTTCTTC
TRBJ2-1	TRBD2	TRBV6-6	many	CASSFRREKNEQFF	TGTGCCAGCAGTTTCAGGCGGGAGAAGAATGAGCAGTTCTTC
TRBJ1-2	.	TRBV12-3/TRBV12-4	.	CASSLGSRGYTF	TGTGCCAGCAGTTTAGGGTCGAGAGGCTACACCTTC
TRBJ2-1	.	TRBV29-1	.	CSGSGGRNEQFF	TGCAGCGGCAGCGGCGGCCGCAATGAGCAGTTCTTC
TRBJ2-1	TRBD2	TRBV9	.	CASSTGLAGKGRQGEQFF	TGTGCCAGCAGCACGGGACTAGCGGGAAAAGGAAGGCAGGGTGAGCAGTTCTTC
TRBJ2-5	.	TRBV15	.	CATSRNRLAQGTQYF	TGTGCCACCAGCAGAAACCGCCTAGCTCAAGGGACCCAGTACTTC
TRBJ2-2	.	TRBV20-1	few	CSARNREAGELFF	TGCAGTGCTAGAAACAGGGAGGCCGGGGAGCTGTTTTTT
TRBJ2-3	.	TRBV6-6	few	CASSYSVFQRTDTQYF	TGTGCCAGCAGTTACTCCGTATTTCAGAGGACAGATACGCAGTATTTT
TRBJ1-2	.	TRBV20-1	many	CSAEPLIANYGYTF	TGCAGTGCCGAACCACTTATAGCTAACTATGGCTACACCTTC
TRBJ2-1	TRBD2	TRBV6-2/TRBV6-3	.	CAGSYLAGVQEQFF	TGTGCCGGCAGTTATCTAGCGGGGGTTCAAGAGCAGTTCTTC
TRBJ1-2	TRBD1	TRBV3-1	few	CASSQEGYRGYGYTF	TGTGCCAGCAGCCAAGAAGGCTACAGGGGGTATGGCTACACCTTC
TRBJ1-6	TRBD1	TRBV27	few	CASSSGGSDSPLHF	TGTGCCAGCAGTTCAGGGGGTTCGGATTCACCCCTCCACTTT
TRBJ2-7	.	TRBV5-1	.	CASSLAWRDRGEQYF	TGCGCCAGCAGCTTGGCGTGGAGGGATCGTGGCGAGCAGTACTTC
TRBJ2-5	.	TRBV7-2	few	CASSSPKEQYQETQYF	TGTGCCAGCAGCTCGCCGAAGGAACAGTACCAAGAGACCCAGTACTTC
TRBJ2-2	.	TRBV12-3/TRBV12-4	.	CASSPSGGHGRNTGELFF	TGTGCCAGCAGTCCGTCGGGGGGCCACGGGAGAAACACCGGGGAGCTGTTTTTT
TRBJ2-5	TRBD2	TRBV20-1	.	CSVRPGLAGGTRRPAEETQYF	TGCAGTGTTCGACCGGGACTAGCGGGAGGGACCAGGCGTCCGGCAGAAGAGACCCAGTACTTC
TRBJ2-5	.	TRBV4-1	.	CASSLGAGQSRETQYF	TGCGCCAGCAGCCTAGGGGCGGGACAGAGCCGGGAGACCCAGTACTTC
TRBJ1-2	TRBD1	TRBV7-3	.	CASSPTGGTNYGYTF	TGTGCCAGCAGCCCCACAGGGGGCACTAACTATGGCTACACCTTC